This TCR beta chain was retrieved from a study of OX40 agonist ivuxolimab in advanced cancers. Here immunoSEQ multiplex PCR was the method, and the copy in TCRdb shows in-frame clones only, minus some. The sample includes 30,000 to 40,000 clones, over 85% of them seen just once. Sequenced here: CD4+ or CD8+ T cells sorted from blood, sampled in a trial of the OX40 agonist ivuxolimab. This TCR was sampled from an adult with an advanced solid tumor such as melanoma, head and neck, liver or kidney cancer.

CDR3 protein: CASSIDLRRGPTEAFF. CDR3 DNA sequence: TGTGCCAGTAGTATAGATCTTCGGAGGGGACCCACTGAAGCTTTCTTT. The chain recombines TRBV19 with TRBJ1-1; a possible D gene is TRBD1 (5 bases). The CDR3 has 16 residues. Germline V gene sequence: CDR1 LNHDA, CDR2 SQIVND (reference sequence). Trimming took off 0 bases at V and 4 bases at J, with 15 bases between the two ends. The variable domain in full, with the rest retrieved from reference TRBV19 and TRBJ1-1, is DGGITQSPKYLFRKEGQNVTLSCEQNLNHDAMYWYRQDPGQGLRLIYYSQIVNDFQKGDIAEGYSVSREKKESFPLTVTSAQKNPTAFYLCASSIDLRRGPTEAFFGQGTRLTVV.